This T cell receptor (beta chain) emerged from a study of Ad26.COV2.S vaccination and SARS-CoV-2 variants. Study observations and caveats: Placebo and vaccine recipients had non-spike TCR breadth that was similar.

The CDR3 runs 12 residues. Germline CDR1 is GTSNPN and CDR2 is SVGIG (reference sequence). Trimming removed 2 bases from V and 8 bases from J, with 12 bases in between. Regarding this clone: Its antigen is undetermined.

Regarding treatment: some 20 received Ad26.COV2.S at low or high dose, single or two shots; roughly 5 received placebo; per-sample allocation not given. Specimen acquisition occurred on day 63 following the initial vaccine or placebo injection. The table came from immunoSEQ multiplex PCR; TCRdb's copy has only in-frame clones and leaves some out. The data show around 300,000 clones, around 89% seen once. The rearrangement links TRBV30 to TRBJ1-1; D gene ambiguous. The clonotype originates from a person between 18 and 65 years old who received the Ad26.COV2.S COVID-19 vaccine or a placebo. The sample consisted of peripheral blood, taken in a trial of Ad26.COV2.S vaccine versus placebo. The CDR3 here is CAWSPQTLEAFF. CDR3 nucleotides: TGTGCCTGGAGTCCTCAAACACTGGAAGCTTTCTTT.